The 32 T cell receptor beta chains in this list originate from one sample, sequenced in a study of blood T cell repertoires in COVID-19. TCRdb keeps only in-frame clones here, not all; method: immunoSEQ multiplex PCR. This sample has around 460,000 clones; around nine tenths occur once, and the top ten carry roughly 0.87%. The specimen sequenced was peripheral blood. The receptors were gathered from a man younger than 30 with COVID-19, enrolled during active disease.

The chain couples TRBV27 to TRBJ1-1; TRBD1 is a possible D gene (5 bases). Germline CDR1 and CDR2: MNHEY and SMNVEV (reference sequence). This CDR3 is 16 amino acids long. V was pared by 5 bases and J by 4 bases, with 20 bases between. The CDR3, as DNA: TGTGCCAGCAGTCGCGGACAAGGAGGGGTGATCACTGAAGCTTTCTTT. Protein sequence: CASSRGQGGVITEAFF.

J is TRBJ1-1 and V is TRBV5-1; perhaps TRBD1 as D (6 bases). The CDR3 length is 13 residues. Germline values: CDR1 SGHRS, CDR2 YFSETQ. V was clipped by 4 bases and J by 5 bases, with 12 bases between them. CDR3 in DNA: TGCGCCAGCAGCCGCAGGGGAATGACTGAAGCTTTCTTT. Translation: CASSRRGMTEAFF.

V gene TRBV18 combines with J gene TRBJ2-1; 11 nucleotides agree with TRBD2. The V gene end was trimmed by 2 bases and the J gene end by 3 bases; junction bases not matched to a gene: 0. The CDR3 is 15 residues long. Germline V gene sequence: CDR1 KGHSH, CDR2 LQKENI. CDR3 DNA sequence: TGTGCCAGCTCACCAGGGACTAGCGGCTACAATGAGCAGTTCTTC. Its protein is CASSPGTSGYNEQFF.

The gene calls are TRBV18 and TRBJ2-3; no firm D call. CDR1 is KGHSH, CDR2 LQKENI, per germline. The CDR3 runs 15 residues. The V gene lost 2 bases and the J gene lost 2 bases, with 11 bases spanning the gap. The CDR3 nucleotides are TGTGCCAGCTCACCATTAGCAGTAAACACAGATACGCAGTATTTT. Amino acid sequence: CASSPLAVNTDTQYF.

The chain joins TRBV19 to TRBJ2-7; 9 bases fit TRBD2. The CDR3 spans 15 residues. Germline trimming cut 3 bases from V and 3 bases from J; bases unmatched to any gene: 6. Germline lookup yields CDR1 LNHDA and CDR2 SQIVND (reference sequence). The chain's CDR3 is CASSIRRGGVYEQYF. In DNA form, the CDR3 reads TGTGCCAGTAGTATTAGACGCGGGGGGGTCTACGAGCAGTACTTC.

The chain joins TRBV11-2 to TRBJ2-7; 7 bases are shared with TRBD1. The CDR3 totals 15 residues. Unmatched junction bases numbered 14, after V lost 5 bases and J lost 7 bases. Germline CDR1 and CDR2: SGHAT and FQNNGV. CDR3 in DNA: TGTGCCAGCAGCCTCTCTACAGGGGTTAAATGGGAGCAGTACTTC. Encoded protein: CASSLSTGVKWEQYF. The variable domain in full, with the rest retrieved from reference TRBV11-2 and TRBJ2-7, is EAGVAQSPRYKIIEKRQSVAFWCNPISGHATLYWYQQILGQGPKLLIQFQNNGVVDDSQLPKDRFSAERLKGVDSTLKIQPAKLEDSAVYLCASSLSTGVKWEQYFGPGTRLTVT.

The chain joins TRBV11-2 to TRBJ2-1, with D possibly TRBD2 on 6 matching bases. Germline values: CDR1 SGHAT, CDR2 FQNNGV. The CDR3 extends over 16 amino acids. V lost 3 bases and J lost 0, with 12 bases in between. Written as DNA, the CDR3 is TGTGCCAGCAGCTTTATCCGGGGGAGCTCCTACAATGAGCAGTTCTTC. Protein: CASSFIRGSSYNEQFF.

This clone has a handful of counts. The rearrangement uses TRBV30 and TRBJ1-5; 7 bases align to TRBD1. This CDR3 is 14 amino acids long. The trim removed 1 base at V and 4 bases at J, leaving 4 bases unmatched. The germline CDR1 and CDR2 sequences are GTSNPN and SVGIG (reference sequence). DNA of the CDR3: TGTGCCTGGAGTGAGGGGGCGGGTAATCAGCCCCAGCATTTT. Translation: CAWSEGAGNQPQHF.

The chain links TRBV24-1 to TRBJ1-5, with 8 bases identical to TRBD1. V lost 4 bases to trimming and J lost 7 bases; unmatched junction nucleotides: 8. The germline V gene encodes CDR1 KGHDR and CDR2 SFDVKD. This CDR3 region has 15 residues. The CDR3 spells CATSDSGGSGQPQHF. In DNA, the CDR3 is TGTGCCACCAGTGACTCAGGGGGCTCGGGGCAGCCCCAGCATTTT.

The V and J genes are TRBV18 and TRBJ1-2; no firm D call. Germline CDR1 KGHSH, CDR2 LQKENI. The CDR3 covers 12 residues. Trimming pared 2 bases from V and 7 bases from J, leaving 8 bases between. CDR3 sequence reads: CASSPGGFGYTF. The CDR3 nucleotides are TGTGCCAGCTCACCAGGAGGGTTTGGCTACACCTTC.

The rearrangement joins TRBV3-1 (or the pseudogene TRBV3-2) to TRBJ2-7; TRBD2 agrees at 7 bases. Germline V gene sequence: CDR1 LGHDT, CDR2 YNNKEL (reference sequence). V was pared by 0 bases and J by 6 bases, with 5 bases of the junction left unmatched. This CDR3 is 14 amino acids long. The CDR3 spells CASSQDGGVGEQYF. The CDR3 nucleotides are TGTGCCAGCAGCCAAGATGGGGGGGTTGGCGAGCAGTACTTC.

The J gene is TRBJ2-3, the V gene TRBV6-6; 7 bases are shared with TRBD2. The germline CDR1 and CDR2 sequences are MNHNY and SVGAGI (reference sequence). Germline trimming cut 4 bases from V and 0 bases from J; bases unmatched to any gene: 4. There are 15 residues in the CDR3. For the CDR3, the DNA is TGTGCCAGCAGTTCCAGCGGGACTAGCACAGATACGCAGTATTTT. Translation gives CASSSSGTSTDTQYF.

The rearrangement joins TRBV4-2 to TRBJ1-4; 9 bases agree with TRBD1. V lost 0 bases to trimming and J lost 8 bases; unmatched junction nucleotides: 4. Germline V CDR1 and CDR2: LGHNA, YNFKEQ. This CDR3 is built from 15 residues. CDR3 sequence reads: CASSQEGTGREKLFF. In DNA, the CDR3 is TGTGCCAGCAGCCAAGAGGGGACAGGGCGCGAAAAACTGTTTTTT.

The V call is TRBV7-9, the J call TRBJ2-7, with D unclear. Germline values: CDR1 SEHNR, CDR2 FQNEAQ (reference sequence). The CDR3 contains 11 residues. Trimming left V 4 bases short and J 2 bases short, with 3 bases between. In nucleotides, the CDR3 is TGTGCCAGCAGCTCCACCTACGAGCAGTACTTC. Its protein is CASSSTYEQYF.

The chain has TRBV2 and TRBJ1-2, with D perhaps TRBD1 (6 bases). The CDR3 runs 14 residues. Germline loops: CDR1 SNHLY, CDR2 FYNNEI. The V and J ends lost 4 bases and 8 bases respectively, with 17 bases between them. This chain's CDR3 is CASSVPGAYRGYTF. CDR3 in DNA: TGTGCCAGCAGTGTTCCAGGGGCGTATAGGGGCTACACCTTC.

The genes are TRBV6-5 and TRBJ1-6; D ambiguous. The CDR3 covers 15 residues. Trimming removed 8 bases from V and 0 bases from J, with 11 bases in between. Germline V lookup: CDR1 MNHEY, CDR2 SVGAGI. The CDR3 spells CASAKESSYNSPLHF. The DNA for the CDR3 is TGTGCCAGCGCCAAAGAGAGCTCCTATAATTCACCCCTCCACTTT.

This clone came up once. The gene calls are TRBV19 and TRBJ2-7; 8 bases match TRBD2. Germline assignment: CDR1 LNHDA and CDR2 SQIVND (reference sequence). The CDR3 has 15 residues. V lost 8 bases to trimming and J lost 0 bases; unmatched junction nucleotides: 9. CDR3 amino acids: CASGEAGGSSYEQYF. CDR3 sequence (DNA): TGTGCCAGTGGGGAGGCGGGAGGCAGCTCCTACGAGCAGTACTTC.

V is TRBV6-6 and J is TRBJ2-2; 9 positions agree with TRBD2. CDR1 and CDR2 (germline): MNHNY, SVGAGI (reference sequence). The CDR3 runs 16 residues. The J segment lost 0 bases and the V segment lost 6 bases, leaving 5 bases of the junction unmatched. CDR3: CASRLLAGTNTGELFF. CDR3 nucleotide sequence: TGTGCCAGCAGACTGCTAGCGGGGACGAACACCGGGGAGCTGTTTTTT.

The chain joins TRBV18 to TRBJ1-5; D is undetermined. Trimming removed 2 bases from V and 0 bases from J, with 5 bases in between. This CDR3 is built from 14 residues. CDR1 is KGHSH and CDR2 is LQKENI in the germline V gene. CDR3 protein: CASSPGLSNQPQHF. Here the CDR3 DNA reads TGTGCCAGCTCACCAGGACTTAGCAATCAGCCCCAGCATTTT.

The chain combines TRBV6-5 with TRBJ2-4, with 9 nucleotides matching TRBD1. There are 15 residues in the CDR3. Trimming cost V 6 bases and J 1 base; bases outside gene matches: 4. CDR1 MNHEY and CDR2 SVGAGI come from the germline V gene. The DNA for the CDR3 is TGTGCCAGCAGCCTCGGACAGGGGGCCAAAAACATTCAGTACTTC. This sequence encodes CASSLGQGAKNIQYF.

This chain uses TRBV6-5 with TRBJ2-7; 10 positions match TRBD2. J gave up 7 bases and V 4 bases, and 10 bases lay outside the gene matches. In germline, CDR1 is MNHEY, CDR2 SVGAGI. The CDR3 consists of 15 residues. The CDR3 bases are TGTGCCAGCAGTTTAAGCGGGGGGGTCGCTAAAGAGCAGTACTTC. Translating it yields CASSLSGGVAKEQYF.

This clone was observed a single time. The J gene is TRBJ2-2, the V gene TRBV11-3; TRBD2 agrees at 11 bases. The germline gives CDR1 SGHNT, CDR2 YENEEA. The CDR3 is 17 residues long. Trimming took 4 bases from V and 5 from J; bases not matched to a gene: 9. CDR3 sequence reads: CASSSTPGLAATGELFF. The CDR3 DNA follows: TGTGCCAGCAGCTCGACCCCGGGACTAGCGGCTACCGGGGAGCTGTTTTTT.

This clone has a handful of counts. The chain employs TRBV19 and TRBJ2-7, with a tentative D call TRBD1 (6 bases). Germline V gives CDR1 LNHDA, CDR2 SQIVND (reference sequence). V was cut by 10 bases and J by 2 bases, with 15 bases left in between. This CDR3 has 13 residues. The CDR3 nucleotides read TGTGCCACCTCCCCCGGGACAACCTACGAGCAGTACTTC. This codes for CATSPGTTYEQYF.

The V gene is TRBV15, the J gene TRBJ2-7; TRBD2 agrees at 10 bases. The CDR3 has 14 amino acids. From germline, CDR1 is LNHNV and CDR2 YYDKDF (reference sequence). The J segment lost 6 bases and the V segment lost 1 base, leaving 3 bases of the junction unmatched. CDR3 region: CATSRVSGRAEQYF. The CDR3 DNA reads as TGTGCCACCAGCAGAGTGAGCGGGAGGGCCGAGCAGTACTTC.

The gene calls are TRBV9 and TRBJ2-3, with 11 bases that match TRBD1. The trim removed 5 bases at V and 5 bases at J, leaving 13 bases unmatched. Germline assignment: CDR1 SGDLS and CDR2 YYNGEE. The CDR3 has 17 residues. The CDR3 DNA is TGTGCCAGCAGACCCCCTTCGTCCGGGACAGGGGGAGATACGCAGTATTTT. Translated: CASRPPSSGTGGDTQYF.

The rearrangement joins TRBV18 to TRBJ1-6; a weak D match, TRBD1 (6 bases). V lost 5 bases, J lost 5 bases, and 13 bases lay in between. CDR1 KGHSH and CDR2 LQKENI come from the germline V gene. The length of the CDR3 is 15 residues. The DNA of the CDR3 is TGTGCCAGCTCAATGCAGGCAGGGGATAATTCACCCCTCCACTTT. Its protein product is CASSMQAGDNSPLHF.

J is TRBJ1-4 and V is TRBV6-5, with 7 bases lining up with TRBD1. The CDR3 has 14 residues. The J segment lost 7 bases and the V segment lost 6 bases, leaving 8 bases of the junction unmatched. Per germline, CDR1 MNHEY and CDR2 SVGAGI. CDR3 amino acids: CASRPGTAVEKLFF. Here the CDR3 DNA reads TGTGCCAGCAGACCCGGGACAGCCGTTGAAAAACTGTTTTTT.

The chain recombines TRBV3-1 (or the pseudogene TRBV3-2) with TRBJ2-5; 11 bases map to TRBD2. The CDR3 consists of 17 residues. V was pared by 3 bases and J by 3 bases, with 9 bases of the junction left unmatched. Looked up from germline, CDR1 is LGHDT and CDR2 is YNNKEL (reference sequence). The CDR3 DNA follows: TGTGCCAGCAGCCAGGGGCGTCTAGCGGGGGGAAAAGAGACCCAGTACTTC. Protein sequence: CASSQGRLAGGKETQYF.

This clone was recorded only once. The chain combines TRBV5-5 with TRBJ2-1; 11 bases match TRBD2. V lost 4 bases and J lost 6; bases outside the gene matches: 6. Germline CDR1 SGHKS, CDR2 YYEKEE (reference sequence). The CDR3 runs 15 residues. CDR3 DNA sequence: TGTGCCAGCAGCATACTAGCGGGGGCGAGCAATGAGCAGTTCTTC. Protein product: CASSILAGASNEQFF. Filled out from reference TRBV5-5 and TRBJ2-1, the complete variable domain reads DAGVTQSPTHLIKTRGQQVTLRCSPISGHKSVSWYQQVLGQGPQFIFQYYEKEERGRGNFPDRFSARQFPNYSSELNVNALLLGDSALYLCASSILAGASNEQFFGPGTRLTVL.

The V and J genes are TRBV10-3 and TRBJ1-5; D is unresolved. The CDR3 contains 14 residues. The germline gives CDR1 ENHRY, CDR2 SYGVKD. The V end was cut by 4 bases, the J end by 1 base, with 8 bases between. This chain's CDR3 is CAISAQESNQPQHF. In nucleotides, the CDR3 is TGTGCCATCAGTGCGCAGGAAAGCAATCAGCCCCAGCATTTT.

This clone came up a few times. The chain couples TRBV12-3 or TRBV12-4 to TRBJ2-1; 7 nucleotides agree with TRBD2. Losses at the gene ends were 5 bases for V and 12 bases for J; bases not matched to a gene: 10. This CDR3 comprises 13 residues. Written as DNA, the CDR3 is TGTGCCAGCAGTGGGACCCAGCGGGATCTGCAGTTCTTC. Protein: CASSGTQRDLQFF.

A remark on this clone: Relative to the germline gene, one junction end is altered; a read error may explain this. This chain links TRBV19 with TRBJ2-1; D is unclear. Germline-derived CDR1 and CDR2 are LNHDA and SQIVND (reference sequence). This CDR3 is built from 14 residues. CDR3 nucleotide sequence: TGTGCCAGTAGTATCGCAGCCACCTACAATGAGCGGTTCTTC. As protein: CASSIAATYNERFF.